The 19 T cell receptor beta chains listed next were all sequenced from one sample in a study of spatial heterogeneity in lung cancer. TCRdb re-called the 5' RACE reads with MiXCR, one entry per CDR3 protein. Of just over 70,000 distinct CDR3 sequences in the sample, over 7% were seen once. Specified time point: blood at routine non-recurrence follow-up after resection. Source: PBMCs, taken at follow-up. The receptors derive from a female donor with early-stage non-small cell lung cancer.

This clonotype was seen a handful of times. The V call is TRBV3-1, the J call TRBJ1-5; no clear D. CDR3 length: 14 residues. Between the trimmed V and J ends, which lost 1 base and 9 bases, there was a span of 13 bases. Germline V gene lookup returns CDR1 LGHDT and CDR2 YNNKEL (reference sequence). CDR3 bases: TGTGCCAGCAGCCAAGGTACGGTTCAATCGCCCCAGCATTTT. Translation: CASSQGTVQSPQHF.

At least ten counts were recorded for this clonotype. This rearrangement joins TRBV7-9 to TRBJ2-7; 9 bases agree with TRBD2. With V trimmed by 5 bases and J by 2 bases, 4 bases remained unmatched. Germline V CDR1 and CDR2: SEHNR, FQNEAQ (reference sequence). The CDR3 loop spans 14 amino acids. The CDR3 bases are TGTGCCAGCAGCCTTAGCGGGAGCGCCTACGAGCAGTACTTC. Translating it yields CASSLSGSAYEQYF.

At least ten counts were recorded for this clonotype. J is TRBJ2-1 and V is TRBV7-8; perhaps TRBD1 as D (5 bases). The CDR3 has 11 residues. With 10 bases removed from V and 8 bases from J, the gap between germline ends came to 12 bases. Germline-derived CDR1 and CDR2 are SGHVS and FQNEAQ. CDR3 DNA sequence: TGTGCCAACCGATTAGGGGATGAGCAGTTCTTC. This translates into CANRLGDEQFF.

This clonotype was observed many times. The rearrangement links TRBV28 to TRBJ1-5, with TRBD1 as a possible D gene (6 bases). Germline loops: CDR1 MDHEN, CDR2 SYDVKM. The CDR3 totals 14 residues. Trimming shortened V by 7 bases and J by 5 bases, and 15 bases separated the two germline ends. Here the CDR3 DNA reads TGTGCCAGCATTACAGGGTATCGGGATCAGCCCCAGCATTTT. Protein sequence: CASITGYRDQPQHF.

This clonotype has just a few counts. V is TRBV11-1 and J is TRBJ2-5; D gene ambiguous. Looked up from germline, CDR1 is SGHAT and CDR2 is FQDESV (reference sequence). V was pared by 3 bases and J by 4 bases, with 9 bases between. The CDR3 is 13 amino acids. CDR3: CASSFLVLETQYF. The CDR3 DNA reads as TGTGCCAGCAGCTTTTTGGTGCTAGAGACCCAGTACTTC.

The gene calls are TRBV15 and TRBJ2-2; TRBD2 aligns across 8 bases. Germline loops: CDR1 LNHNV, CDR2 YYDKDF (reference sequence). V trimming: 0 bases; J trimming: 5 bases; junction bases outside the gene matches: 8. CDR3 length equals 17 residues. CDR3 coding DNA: TGTGCCACCAGCAGAGATCTAAGCGGGAGTAGGACCGGGGAGCTGTTTTTT. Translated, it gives CATSRDLSGSRTGELFF.

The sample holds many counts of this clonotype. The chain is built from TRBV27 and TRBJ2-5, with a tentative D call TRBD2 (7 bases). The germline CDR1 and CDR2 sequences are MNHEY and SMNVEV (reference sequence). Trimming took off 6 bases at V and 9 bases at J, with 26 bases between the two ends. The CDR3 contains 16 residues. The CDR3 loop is CASRKTGTTGAGAQYF. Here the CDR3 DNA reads TGTGCCAGCAGAAAAACCGGGACTACTGGTGCAGGGGCCCAGTACTTC.

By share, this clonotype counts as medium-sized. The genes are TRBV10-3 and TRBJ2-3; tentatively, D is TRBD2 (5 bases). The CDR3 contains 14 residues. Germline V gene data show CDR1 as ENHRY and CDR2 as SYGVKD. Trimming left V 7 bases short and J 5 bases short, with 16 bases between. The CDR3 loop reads CAIMSGPEVDTQYF. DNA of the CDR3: TGTGCCATCATGAGCGGCCCGGAGGTAGATACGCAGTATTTT.

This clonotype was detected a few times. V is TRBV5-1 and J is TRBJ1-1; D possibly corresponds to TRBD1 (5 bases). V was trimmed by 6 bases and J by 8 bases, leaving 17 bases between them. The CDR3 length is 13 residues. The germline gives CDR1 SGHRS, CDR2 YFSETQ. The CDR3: CASNQGIRGEAFF. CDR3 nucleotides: TGCGCCAGCAACCAGGGAATCCGGGGCGAAGCTTTCTTT.

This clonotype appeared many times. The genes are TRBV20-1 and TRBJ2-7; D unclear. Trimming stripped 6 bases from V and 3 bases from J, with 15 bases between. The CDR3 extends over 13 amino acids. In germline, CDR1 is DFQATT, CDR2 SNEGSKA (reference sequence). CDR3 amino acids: CSAHQRLNYEQYF. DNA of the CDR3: TGCAGTGCCCATCAAAGACTCAACTACGAGCAGTACTTC.

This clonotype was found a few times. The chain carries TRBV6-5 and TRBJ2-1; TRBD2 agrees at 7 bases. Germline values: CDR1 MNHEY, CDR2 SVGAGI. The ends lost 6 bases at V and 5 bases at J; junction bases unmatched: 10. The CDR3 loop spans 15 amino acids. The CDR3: CASRTGLVPHNEQFF. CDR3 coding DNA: TGTGCCAGCAGGACCGGACTAGTGCCCCACAATGAGCAGTTCTTC.

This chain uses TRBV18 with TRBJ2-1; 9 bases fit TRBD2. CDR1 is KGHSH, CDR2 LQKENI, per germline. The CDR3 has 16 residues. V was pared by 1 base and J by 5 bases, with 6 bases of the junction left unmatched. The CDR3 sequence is CASSPLAGVGNNEQFF. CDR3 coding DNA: TGTGCCAGCTCACCACTAGCGGGAGTTGGAAACAATGAGCAGTTCTTC.

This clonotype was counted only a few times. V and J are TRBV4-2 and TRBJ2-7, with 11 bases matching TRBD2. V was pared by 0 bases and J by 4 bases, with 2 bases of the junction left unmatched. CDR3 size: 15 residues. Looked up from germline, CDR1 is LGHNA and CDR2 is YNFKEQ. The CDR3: CASSQDPSGRYEQYF. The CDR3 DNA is TGTGCCAGCAGCCAAGATCCTAGCGGGAGGTACGAGCAGTACTTC.

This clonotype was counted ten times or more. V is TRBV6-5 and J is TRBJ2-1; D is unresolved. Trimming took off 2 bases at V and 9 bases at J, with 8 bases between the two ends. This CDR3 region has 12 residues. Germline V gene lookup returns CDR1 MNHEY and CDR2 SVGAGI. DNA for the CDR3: TGTGCCAGCAGTTACCAGAGAGGTGAGCAGTTCTTC. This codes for CASSYQRGEQFF.

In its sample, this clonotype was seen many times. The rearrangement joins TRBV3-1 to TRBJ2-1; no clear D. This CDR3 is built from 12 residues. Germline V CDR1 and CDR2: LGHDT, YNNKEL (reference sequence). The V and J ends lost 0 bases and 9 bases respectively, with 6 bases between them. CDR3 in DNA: TGTGCCAGCAGCCAAGAATGGAGTGAGCAGTTCTTC. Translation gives CASSQEWSEQFF.

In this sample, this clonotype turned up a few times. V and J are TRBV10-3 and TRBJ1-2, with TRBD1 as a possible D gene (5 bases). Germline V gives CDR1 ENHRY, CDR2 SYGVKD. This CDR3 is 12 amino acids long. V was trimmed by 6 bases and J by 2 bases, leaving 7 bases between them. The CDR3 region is CAIRGENYGYTF. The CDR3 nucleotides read TGTGCCATCAGGGGGGAGAACTATGGCTACACCTTC.

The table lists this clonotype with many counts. The CDR3 is CASSLGQGEGYTF. In DNA, the CDR3 is TGTGCCAGCAGCTTGGGACAGGGCGAGGGCTACACCTTC. The rearrangement joins TRBV7-3 to TRBJ1-2; 9 positions match TRBD1. CDR3 length equals 13 residues. The junction had 4 bases not matched to a gene; V was cut back by 3 bases and J by 8 bases. Germline assignment: CDR1 SGHTA and CDR2 FQGTGA. The variable domain in full, completed from reference TRBV7-3 and TRBJ1-2, reads GAGVSQTPSNKVTEKGKYVELRCDPISGHTALYWYRQSLGQGPEFLIYFQGTGAADDSGLPNDRFFAVRPEGSVSTLKIQRTERGDSAVYLCASSLGQGEGYTFGSGTRLTVV.

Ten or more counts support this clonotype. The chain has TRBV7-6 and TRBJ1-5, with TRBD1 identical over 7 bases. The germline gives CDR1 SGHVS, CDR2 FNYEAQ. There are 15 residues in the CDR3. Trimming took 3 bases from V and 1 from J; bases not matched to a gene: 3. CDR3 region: CASSLGQTSNQPQHF. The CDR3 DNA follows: TGTGCCAGCAGCTTGGGACAGACAAGCAATCAGCCCCAGCATTTT.

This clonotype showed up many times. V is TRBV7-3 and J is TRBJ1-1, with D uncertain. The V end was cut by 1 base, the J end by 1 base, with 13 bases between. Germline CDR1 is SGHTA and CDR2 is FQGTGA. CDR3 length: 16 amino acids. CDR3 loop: CASSLIGKYRNTEAFF. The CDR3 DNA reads TGTGCCAGCAGCTTAATTGGGAAGTATAGGAACACTGAAGCTTTCTTT.